This T cell receptor (beta chain) was identified in a study of Ad26.COV2.S vaccination and SARS-CoV-2 variants. Germline V lookup: CDR1 SGHRS, CDR2 YFSETQ. The CDR3 covers 15 residues. The germline V and J ends were trimmed by 4 bases and 0 bases, with 13 bases remaining between them. Treatment specified: roughly 19 received Ad26.COV2.S at low or high dose, single or two shots; about 5 received placebo; per-sample allocation not given. Day 63 following the first vaccine or placebo injection was when the samples were taken. This clone has only one observation. Clones were read by immunoSEQ multiplex PCR, and TCRdb kept only the in-frame ones, dropping some. Of about 400,000 clones listed, about 91% are singletons.

This receptor was obtained from a person between 18 and 65 years old who received the Ad26.COV2.S COVID-19 vaccine or a placebo. This chain uses TRBV5-1 with TRBJ1-1, with D hard to call. This specimen consisted of peripheral blood, obtained in a trial of Ad26.COV2.S vaccine versus placebo. CDR3 amino acids: CASSPDGQLNTEAFF. The CDR3 region has the DNA TGCGCCAGCAGCCCTGATGGTCAGCTGAACACTGAAGCTTTCTTT.